This TCR beta chain is drawn from a study of shared clonotypes between healthy human individuals. Study overall: Three CD4 naive, three CD4 memory, two CD8 naive and one CD8 memory plate were used per donor.

Genomic DNA of every subset was divided equally among multiple immunoSEQ plates. This table comes from immunoSEQ multiplex PCR, and its TCRdb copy is limited to in-frame clones, with some not included. The table lists about 1.1 million clones, about 80% of them singletons. Germline V gene lookup returns CDR1 SGDLS and CDR2 YYNGEE. CDR3 length equals 12 residues. Trimming left V 6 bases short and J 7 bases short, with 13 bases between. Study-wide results and limits: Memory subsets generally showed smaller estimated richness than naive subsets did. Enrolling few donors narrowed the genetic and exposure-history diversity that was represented.

As concerns this clone: The antigen remains unidentified.

The sequenced sample consisted of memory CD4+ T cells from PBMCs. Subset defined: CD45RA-negative fraction. This chain uses TRBV9 with TRBJ1-2; D might be TRBD1 (5 bases). This clonotype originated in a man between 18 and 35 years old in good health. Some clones in this sample may be carry-over from other donors' samples. This chain's CDR3 is CASTRDPGGYTF. Here the CDR3 DNA reads TGTGCCAGCACCAGGGACCCAGGTGGCTACACCTTC.